This TCR beta chain was identified in a study of Ad26.COV2.S vaccination and SARS-CoV-2 variants. The treatment here: about 20 received Ad26.COV2.S at low or high dose, single or two shots; about five received placebo; per-sample allocation not given. Samples analyzed were those drawn on day 63 after the first vaccine or placebo injection. V was trimmed by 7 bases and J by 0 bases, leaving 12 bases between them. There are 14 residues in the CDR3. Germline lookup yields CDR1 ENHRY and CDR2 SYGVKD. Some clones are missing from TCRdb's copy, which holds only in-frame ones; the method was immunoSEQ multiplex PCR. In the table there are about 410,000 clones, about 88% of which are singletons.

The sequencing used peripheral blood, collected in a trial of Ad26.COV2.S vaccine versus placebo. The chain joins TRBV10-3 to TRBJ1-1; the D gene is possibly TRBD1 (6 bases). The receptor's source is a person aged 18-65 years who received the Ad26.COV2.S COVID-19 vaccine or a placebo. CDR3 protein: CAIKGGALNTEAFF. CDR3 coding DNA: TGTGCCATCAAAGGGGGGGCGTTGAACACTGAAGCTTTCTTT.